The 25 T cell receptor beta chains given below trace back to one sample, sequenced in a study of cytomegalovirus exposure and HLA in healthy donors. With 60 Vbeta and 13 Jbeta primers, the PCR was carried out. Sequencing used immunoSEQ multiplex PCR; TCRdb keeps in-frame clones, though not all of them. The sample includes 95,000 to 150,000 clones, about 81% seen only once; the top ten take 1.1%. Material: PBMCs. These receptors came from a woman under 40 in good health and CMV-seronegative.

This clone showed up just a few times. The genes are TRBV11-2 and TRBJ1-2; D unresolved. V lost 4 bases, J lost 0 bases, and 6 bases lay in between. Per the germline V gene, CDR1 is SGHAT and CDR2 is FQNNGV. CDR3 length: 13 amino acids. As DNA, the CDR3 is TGTGCCAGCAGCTCTACAGCTAACTATGGCTACACCTTC. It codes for CASSSTANYGYTF. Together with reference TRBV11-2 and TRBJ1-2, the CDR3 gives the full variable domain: EAGVAQSPRYKIIEKRQSVAFWCNPISGHATLYWYQQILGQGPKLLIQFQNNGVVDDSQLPKDRFSAERLKGVDSTLKIQPAKLEDSAVYLCASSSTANYGYTFGSGTRLTVV.

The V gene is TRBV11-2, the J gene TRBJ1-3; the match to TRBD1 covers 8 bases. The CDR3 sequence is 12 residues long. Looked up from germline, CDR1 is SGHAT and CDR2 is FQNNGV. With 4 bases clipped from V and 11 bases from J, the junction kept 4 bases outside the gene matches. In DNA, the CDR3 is TGTGCCAGCAGCTCTGACAGGGGACCCATATATTTT. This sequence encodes CASSSDRGPIYF. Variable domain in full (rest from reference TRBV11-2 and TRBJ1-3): EAGVAQSPRYKIIEKRQSVAFWCNPISGHATLYWYQQILGQGPKLLIQFQNNGVVDDSQLPKDRFSAERLKGVDSTLKIQPAKLEDSAVYLCASSSDRGPIYFGEGSWLTVV.

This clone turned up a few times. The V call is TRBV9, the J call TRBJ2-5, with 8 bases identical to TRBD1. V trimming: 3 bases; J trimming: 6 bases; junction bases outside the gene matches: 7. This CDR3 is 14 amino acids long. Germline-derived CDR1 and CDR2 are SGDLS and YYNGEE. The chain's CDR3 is CASSEGRTGKTQYF. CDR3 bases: TGTGCCAGCAGCGAGGGTCGGACAGGGAAGACCCAGTACTTC.

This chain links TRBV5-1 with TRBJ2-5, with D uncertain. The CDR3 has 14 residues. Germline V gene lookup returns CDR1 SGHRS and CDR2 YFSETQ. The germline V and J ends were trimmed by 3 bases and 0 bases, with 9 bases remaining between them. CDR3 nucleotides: TGCGCCAGCAGCTACTCCCCCGACCAAGAGACCCAGTACTTC. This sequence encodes CASSYSPDQETQYF.

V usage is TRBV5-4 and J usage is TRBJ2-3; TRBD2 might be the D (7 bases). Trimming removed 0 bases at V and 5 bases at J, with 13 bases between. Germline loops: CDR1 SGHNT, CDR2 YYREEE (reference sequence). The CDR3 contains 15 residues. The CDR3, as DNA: TGTGCCAGCAGCTTGGAGGGGGGGCCTGTAGATACGCAGTATTTT. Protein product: CASSLEGGPVDTQYF.

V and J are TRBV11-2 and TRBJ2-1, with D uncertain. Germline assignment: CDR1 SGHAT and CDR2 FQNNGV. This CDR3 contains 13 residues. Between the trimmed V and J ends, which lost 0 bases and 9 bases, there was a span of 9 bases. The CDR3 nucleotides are TGTGCCAGCAGCTTAGAACCCGCGAGTGAGCAGTTCTTC. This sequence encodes CASSLEPASEQFF.

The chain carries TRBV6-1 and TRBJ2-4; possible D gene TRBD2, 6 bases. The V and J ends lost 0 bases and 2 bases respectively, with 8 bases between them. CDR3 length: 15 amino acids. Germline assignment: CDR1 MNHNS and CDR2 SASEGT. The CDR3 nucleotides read TGTGCCAGCAGTGAAGCTGGGGGGACCAAAAACATTCAGTACTTC. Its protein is CASSEAGGTKNIQYF.

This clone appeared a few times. The CDR3 DNA is TGTGCCAGCAGTTACGTGGACAGGGGCTCGGGAGGCTACACCTTC. Its translation: CASSYVDRGSGGYTF. The gene calls are TRBV6-5 and TRBJ1-2; 9 bases agree with TRBD1. CDR3 length: 15 amino acids. Germline V gene sequence: CDR1 MNHEY, CDR2 SVGAGI. The V segment lost 2 bases and the J segment 8 bases; nucleotides outside the gene matches: 9.

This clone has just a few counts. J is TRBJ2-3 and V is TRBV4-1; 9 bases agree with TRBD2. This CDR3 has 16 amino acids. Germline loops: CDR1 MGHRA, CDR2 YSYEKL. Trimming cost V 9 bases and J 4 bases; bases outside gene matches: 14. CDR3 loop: CASAPLAGGGSDTQYF. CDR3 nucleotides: TGCGCCAGTGCACCTCTGGCGGGGGGGGGCTCAGATACGCAGTATTTT.

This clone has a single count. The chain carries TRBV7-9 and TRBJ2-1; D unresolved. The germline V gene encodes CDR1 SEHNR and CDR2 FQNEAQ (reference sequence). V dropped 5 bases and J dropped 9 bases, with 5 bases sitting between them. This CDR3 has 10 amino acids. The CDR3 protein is CASSHGEQFF. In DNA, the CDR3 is TGTGCCAGCAGCCACGGTGAGCAGTTCTTC. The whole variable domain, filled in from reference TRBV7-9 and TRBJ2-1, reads DTGVSQNPRHKITKRGQNVTFRCDPISEHNRLYWYRQTLGQGPEFLTYFQNEAQLEKSRLLSDRFSAERPKGSFSTLEIQRTEQGDSAMYLCASSHGEQFFGPGTRLTVL.

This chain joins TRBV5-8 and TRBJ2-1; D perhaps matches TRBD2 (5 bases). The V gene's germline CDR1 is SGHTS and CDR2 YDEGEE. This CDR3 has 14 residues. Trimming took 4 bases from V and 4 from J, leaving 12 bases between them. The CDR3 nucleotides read TGTGCCAGCAGCCCAGGACTCTTGTACAATGAGCAGTTCTTC. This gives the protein CASSPGLLYNEQFF.

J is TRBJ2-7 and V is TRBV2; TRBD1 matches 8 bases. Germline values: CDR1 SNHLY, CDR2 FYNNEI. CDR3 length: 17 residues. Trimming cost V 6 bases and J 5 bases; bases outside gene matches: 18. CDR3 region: CASRGDRGLARINEQYF. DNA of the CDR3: TGTGCCAGCAGGGGTGACAGGGGTCTAGCGAGAATCAACGAGCAGTACTTC.

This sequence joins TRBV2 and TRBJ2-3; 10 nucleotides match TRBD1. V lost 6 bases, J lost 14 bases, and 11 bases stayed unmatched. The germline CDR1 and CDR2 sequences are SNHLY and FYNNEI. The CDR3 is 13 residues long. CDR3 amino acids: CASRMGTGVGLYF. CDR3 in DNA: TGTGCCAGCAGGATGGGGACAGGGGTAGGGTTGTATTTT.

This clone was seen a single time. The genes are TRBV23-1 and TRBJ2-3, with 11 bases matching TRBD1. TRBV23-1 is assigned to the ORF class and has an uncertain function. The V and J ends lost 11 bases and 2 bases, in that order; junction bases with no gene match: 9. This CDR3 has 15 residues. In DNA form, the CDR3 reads TGCGCCCTCCTGCAGGACAGGGGGCTCACAGATACGCAGTATTTT. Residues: CALLQDRGLTDTQYF.

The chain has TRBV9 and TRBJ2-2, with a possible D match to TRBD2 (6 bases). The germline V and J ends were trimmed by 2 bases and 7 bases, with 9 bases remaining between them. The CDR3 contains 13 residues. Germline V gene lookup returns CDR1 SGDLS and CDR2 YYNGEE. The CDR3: CASSVGTHGELFF. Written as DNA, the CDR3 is TGTGCCAGCAGCGTGGGGACTCACGGGGAGCTGTTTTTT.

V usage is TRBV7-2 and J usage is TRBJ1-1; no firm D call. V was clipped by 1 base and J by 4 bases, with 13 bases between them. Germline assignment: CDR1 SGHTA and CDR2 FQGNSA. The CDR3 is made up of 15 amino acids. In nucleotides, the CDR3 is TGTGCCAGCAGCTTAGGGGCCTCAGTGGCCACTGAAGCTTTCTTT. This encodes CASSLGASVATEAFF.

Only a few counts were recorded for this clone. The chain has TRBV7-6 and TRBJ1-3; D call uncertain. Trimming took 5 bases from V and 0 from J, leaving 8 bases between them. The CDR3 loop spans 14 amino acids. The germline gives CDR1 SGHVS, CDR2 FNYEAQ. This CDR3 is CASSPVSSGNTIYF. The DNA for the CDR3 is TGTGCCAGCAGCCCTGTGAGCTCTGGAAACACCATATATTTT.

CDR3 nucleotides: TGCGCCAGCAGCTGGGGCCCTAGCGGGACAGCAGATACGCAGTATTTT. Its protein product is CASSWGPSGTADTQYF. V usage is TRBV5-1 and J usage is TRBJ2-3; the match to TRBD2 covers 9 bases. There are 16 residues in the CDR3. The germline gives CDR1 SGHRS, CDR2 YFSETQ. Germline trimming cut 3 bases from V and 4 bases from J; bases unmatched to any gene: 9.

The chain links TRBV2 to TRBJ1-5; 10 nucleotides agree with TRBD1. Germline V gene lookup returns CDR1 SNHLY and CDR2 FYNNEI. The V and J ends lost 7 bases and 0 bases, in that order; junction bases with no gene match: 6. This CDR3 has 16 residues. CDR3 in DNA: TGTGCCAGCAAAAGGGACAGGGGTTTTAGCAATCAGCCCCAGCATTTT. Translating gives CASKRDRGFSNQPQHF.

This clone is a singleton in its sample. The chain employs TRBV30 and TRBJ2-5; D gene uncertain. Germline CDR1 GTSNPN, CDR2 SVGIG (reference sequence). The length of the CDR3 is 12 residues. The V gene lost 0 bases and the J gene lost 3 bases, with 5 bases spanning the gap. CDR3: CAWSVSEETQYF. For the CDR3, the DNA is TGTGCCTGGAGTGTATCTGAAGAGACCCAGTACTTC. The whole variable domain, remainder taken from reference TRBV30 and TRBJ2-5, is SQTIHQWPATLVQPVGSPLSLECTVEGTSNPNLYWYRQAAGRGLQLLFYSVGIGQISSEVPQNLSASRPQDRQFILSSKKLLLSDSGFYLCAWSVSEETQYFGPGTRLLVL.

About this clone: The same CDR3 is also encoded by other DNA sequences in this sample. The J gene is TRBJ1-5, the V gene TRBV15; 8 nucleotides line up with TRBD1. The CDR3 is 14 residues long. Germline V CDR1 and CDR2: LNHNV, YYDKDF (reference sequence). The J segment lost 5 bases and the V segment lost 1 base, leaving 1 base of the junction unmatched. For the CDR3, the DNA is TGTGCCACCAGCAGAGGGGACAGGCATCAGCCCCAGCATTTT. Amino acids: CATSRGDRHQPQHF.

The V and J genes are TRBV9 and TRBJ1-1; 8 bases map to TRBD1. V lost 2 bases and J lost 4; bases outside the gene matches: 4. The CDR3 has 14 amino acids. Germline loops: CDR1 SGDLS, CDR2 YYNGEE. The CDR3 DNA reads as TGTGCCAGCAGCGTCGACAGGGGTGGCACTGAAGCTTTCTTT. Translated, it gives CASSVDRGGTEAFF.

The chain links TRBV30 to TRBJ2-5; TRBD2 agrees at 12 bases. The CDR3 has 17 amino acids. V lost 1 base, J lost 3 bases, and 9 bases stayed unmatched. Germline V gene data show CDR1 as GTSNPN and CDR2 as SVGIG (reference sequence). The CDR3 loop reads CAWSALPLAGGKETQYF. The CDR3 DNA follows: TGTGCCTGGAGTGCCCTCCCCCTAGCGGGAGGGAAAGAGACCCAGTACTTC.

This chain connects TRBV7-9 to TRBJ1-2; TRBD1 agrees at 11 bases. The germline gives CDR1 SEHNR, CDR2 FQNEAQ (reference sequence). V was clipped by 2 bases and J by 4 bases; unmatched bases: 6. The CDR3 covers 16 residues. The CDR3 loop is CASSLTRTGGGYGYTF. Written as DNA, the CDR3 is TGTGCCAGCAGCTTAACTCGGACAGGGGGCGGCTATGGCTACACCTTC.

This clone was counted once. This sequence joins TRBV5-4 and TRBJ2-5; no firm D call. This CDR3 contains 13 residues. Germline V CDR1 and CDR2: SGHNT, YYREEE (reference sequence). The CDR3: CVTGMVSGETQYF. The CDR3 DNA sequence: TGTGTCACGGGTATGGTCTCTGGAGAGACCCAGTACTTC.